This T cell receptor beta chain was captured by sequencing in a study of T cell changes during pregnancy in multiple sclerosis. TCRdb's table, derived via immunoSEQ multiplex PCR, lists solely in-frame clones and lacks some. The sample lists about 53,000 clones; about nine tenths were seen once. V lost 1 base to trimming and J lost 7 bases, with 8 bases between them. The CDR3 totals 13 residues. CDR1 is GTSNPN, CDR2 SVGIG, per germline (reference sequence). The source was CD4+ T cells from peripheral blood mononuclear cells, collected in the third trimester of pregnancy. The sequence came from a female donor with multiple sclerosis, enrolled in a pregnancy study. The V and J genes are TRBV30 and TRBJ1-6, with D maybe TRBD1 (6 bases). The CDR3 protein is CAWSGGTNSPLHF. In DNA, the CDR3 is TGTGCCTGGAGTGGGGGGACAAATTCACCCCTCCACTTT.